The entry below describes one T cell receptor (beta chain). Its antigen is currently unknown. The CDR3 spans 12 residues. Germline V lookup: CDR1 SGHTA, CDR2 FQGTGA. The ends were cut back, 1 base at V and 8 bases at J, with 6 bases in the middle. The data were obtained in a study of cytomegalovirus exposure and HLA in healthy donors. General study points: According to an earlier analysis, most TCR beta V segments yielded productive rearrangements about 90% or about 30% of the time. Several V segments, TRBV6-2 and TRBV6-3 among them, could not be told apart and were dropped. HLA alleles showed associations with 15,000 to 20,000 TCR beta sequences in a later analysis, at a 0.05 false discovery rate.

With 60 Vbeta and 13 Jbeta primers, the PCR was carried out. In the original workflow: Tens of millions of unique TCR beta chains, some 11 million shared, were counted in a later analysis. Profiled with immunoSEQ multiplex PCR; TCRdb holds only in-frame clones, not every one. From that table come the V and J calls and clone size; the DNA was used to work out D and trimming. Of over 100,000 clones listed, approximately 87% are singletons. The TCR comes from a man between 40 and 49 years old in good health and CMV-seronegative. Material: PBMCs. This chain connects TRBV7-3 to TRBJ2-1, with D unclear. Here the CDR3 DNA reads TGTGCCAGCAGCTTAAACCCGGATGAGCAGTTCTTC. Its translation: CASSLNPDEQFF.